The next 17 T cell receptor beta chains were all read from a single sample in a study of T cell responses to AZD1222 COVID-19 vaccine (dated by TCRdb to about 2021). Library preparation employed the immunoSEQ multiplex PCR assay. The table comes from immuneACCESS by way of TCRdb, which keeps in-frame sequences with V and J called. Part of the clones is missing from these tables; in studies checked, under half for an unresolved V gene and the rest for unknown reasons. Present in this sample are 250,000 to 300,000 clones, 90% to 95% of which were seen just once. The leading ten clones occupy about 0.5% of the sample. The time point label of this sample denotes: about 28 days (+/-7) after the second vaccine dose. Sequencing used peripheral blood, obtained 28 days after the second AZD1222 dose. The receptors come from an adult who received the AZD1222 COVID-19 vaccine.

The genes are TRBV28 and TRBJ1-6, with 7 bases aligning to TRBD1. Germline lookup yields CDR1 MDHEN and CDR2 SYDVKM. Unmatched junction bases numbered 9, after V lost 4 bases and J lost 9 bases. This CDR3 region has 15 residues. CDR3 sequence: CASSSIPGGSSPLHF. DNA of the CDR3: TGTGCCAGCAGTTCCATCCCAGGGGGTAGTTCACCCCTCCACTTT.

The chain recombines TRBV2 with TRBJ1-2; D is undetermined. Trimming removed 5 bases at V and 1 base at J, with 11 bases between. The length of the CDR3 is 14 residues. Germline assignment: CDR1 SNHLY and CDR2 FYNNEI. This CDR3 is CASSRLGGNYGYTF. CDR3 coding DNA: TGTGCCAGCAGTCGACTCGGAGGTAACTATGGCTACACCTTC.

The CDR3 sequence is CSALGASSYNEQFF. The CDR3 DNA is TGCAGCGCACTCGGGGCTAGCTCCTACAATGAGCAGTTCTTC. V usage is TRBV29-1 and J usage is TRBJ2-1, with D possibly called TRBD1 or TRBD2 (5 bases each). The CDR3 is 14 amino acids. From germline, CDR1 is SQVTM and CDR2 ANQGSEA. V dropped 7 bases and J dropped 0 bases, with 13 bases sitting between them.

The chain uses TRBV18 and TRBJ1-1; D is undetermined. V was cut by 6 bases and J by 4 bases, with 12 bases left in between. The CDR3 covers 13 residues. Germline V gene data show CDR1 as KGHSH and CDR2 as LQKENI. The CDR3 DNA sequence: TGTGCCAGCTCCTCCCCGCGATCCACTGAAGCTTTCTTT. Protein: CASSSPRSTEAFF.

CDR3 sequence reads: CASSPGAKALNEQFF. The CDR3 region has the DNA TGTGCCAGCAGCCCCGGTGCGAAGGCCCTCAATGAGCAGTTCTTC. This chain links TRBV11-2 with TRBJ2-1; D gene uncertain. V was trimmed by 5 bases and J by 6 bases, leaving 17 bases between them. This CDR3 is 15 amino acids long. Germline V lookup: CDR1 SGHAT, CDR2 FQNNGV.

This chain joins TRBV7-8 and TRBJ1-1; D gene ambiguous. Trimming cost V 0 bases and J 1 base, with 9 bases left between them. The CDR3 sequence is 15 residues long. From germline, CDR1 is SGHVS and CDR2 FQNEAQ. The CDR3 reads CASSLARWGNTEAFF. The CDR3 region has the DNA TGTGCCAGCAGCTTAGCCCGATGGGGGAACACTGAAGCTTTCTTT.

The chain couples TRBV7-9 to TRBJ1-6; D call uncertain. The CDR3 is 12 residues long. Between the trimmed V and J ends, which lost 5 bases and 13 bases, there was a span of 12 bases. CDR1 and CDR2 from the germline V gene are SEHNR and FQNEAQ (reference sequence). CDR3 nucleotide sequence: TGTGCCAGCAGCAAGAATGAGTTGCCCCTCCACTTT. This codes for CASSKNELPLHF. Full variable domain (rest looked up from reference TRBV7-9 and TRBJ1-6): DTGVSQNPRHKITKRGQNVTFRCDPISEHNRLYWYRQTLGQGPEFLTYFQNEAQLEKSRLLSDRFSAERPKGSFSTLEIQRTEQGDSAMYLCASSKNELPLHFGNGTRLTVT.

This chain joins TRBV3-1 (or the pseudogene TRBV3-2) and TRBJ1-3; TRBD1 is a possible D gene (6 bases). V was pared by 1 base and J by 0 bases, with 10 bases between. Germline V gene lookup returns CDR1 LGHDT and CDR2 YNNKEL (reference sequence). The CDR3 is 16 amino acids. The CDR3 spells CASSQAGQFSGNTIYF. For the CDR3, the DNA is TGTGCCAGCAGCCAAGCCGGACAGTTCTCTGGAAACACCATATATTTT.

The chain couples TRBV4-3 to TRBJ1-6; D unclear. This CDR3 is built from 14 residues. Trimming cost V 5 bases and J 10 bases, with 15 bases left between them. Germline V gives CDR1 LGHNA, CDR2 YSLEER. CDR3 loop: CASSSEDGGSPLHF. The CDR3 DNA reads as TGCGCCAGCAGCTCAGAGGATGGAGGATCACCCCTCCACTTT.

The gene calls are TRBV6-1 and TRBJ1-1; D uncertain. This CDR3 spans 16 amino acids. Trimming took off 3 bases at V and 1 base at J, with 15 bases between the two ends. Looked up from germline, CDR1 is MNHNS and CDR2 is SASEGT. The CDR3 loop is CASSDHPSRRNTEAFF. CDR3 nucleotide sequence: TGTGCCAGCAGTGATCACCCTAGTCGGCGGAACACTGAAGCTTTCTTT.

The rearrangement uses TRBV7-2 and TRBJ2-2, with D perhaps matching TRBD2 (5 bases). CDR1 and CDR2 from the germline V gene are SGHTA and FQGNSA. The CDR3 totals 14 residues. V lost 3 bases and J 1 base, leaving 6 bases between the germline ends. The CDR3 protein is CASSFRGNTGELFF. The CDR3 DNA reads TGTGCCAGCAGCTTCCGGGGGAACACCGGGGAGCTGTTTTTT.

The V and J genes are TRBV7-9 and TRBJ2-1, with D possibly matching TRBD2 (5 bases). Germline CDR1 is SEHNR and CDR2 is FQNEAQ (reference sequence). CDR3 length: 15 amino acids. The V gene lost 7 bases and the J gene lost 8 bases, with 21 bases spanning the gap. Written as DNA, the CDR3 is TGTGCCAGCACGGAGAGGGAATTAGCTGAGGATGAGCAGTTCTTC. Its translation is CASTERELAEDEQFF.

The chain couples TRBV2 to TRBJ2-3; the D is unclear. Germline CDR1 and CDR2: SNHLY and FYNNEI. This CDR3 contains 11 residues. The V gene lost 4 bases and the J gene lost 6 bases, with 5 bases spanning the gap. This chain's CDR3 is CASSVLDTQYF. The CDR3 DNA sequence: TGTGCCAGCAGTGTATTGGATACGCAGTATTTT.

The V and J genes are TRBV2 and TRBJ1-5, with TRBD1 as a possible D gene (5 bases). The V gene's germline CDR1 is SNHLY and CDR2 FYNNEI. Between the trimmed V and J ends, which lost 5 bases and 5 bases, there was a span of 13 bases. The CDR3 consists of 14 residues. The CDR3 reads CASSPGLRDQPQHF. DNA of the CDR3: TGTGCCAGCAGTCCGGGACTTCGGGATCAGCCCCAGCATTTT.

The rearrangement links TRBV28 to TRBJ1-1; no firm D call. The germline CDR1 and CDR2 sequences are MDHEN and SYDVKM. The CDR3 runs to 13 residues. The V end was cut by 6 bases, the J end by 3 bases, with 11 bases between. For the CDR3, the DNA is TGTGCCAGCAGGCCAGCGGGGTACACTGAAGCTTTCTTT. This sequence encodes CASRPAGYTEAFF.

The V gene is TRBV2, the J gene TRBJ2-3; tentative D call: TRBD1 (5 bases). Trimming pared 3 bases from V and 0 bases from J, leaving 28 bases between. Germline values: CDR1 SNHLY, CDR2 FYNNEI. This CDR3 is 21 amino acids long. CDR3 DNA: TGTGCCAGCAGTGACCCACAGGACGCCTCACTTCGTATTCTTAGCACAGATACGCAGTATTTT. Translation gives CASSDPQDASLRILSTDTQYF.

V and J are TRBV29-1 and TRBJ1-1; no definite D call. Germline V gene lookup returns CDR1 SQVTM and CDR2 ANQGSEA. This CDR3 spans 13 amino acids. V was pared by 5 bases and J by 5 bases, with 15 bases between. Written as DNA, the CDR3 is TGCAGCGTTAAGGAACAAATCGAGACTGAAGCTTTCTTT. This sequence encodes CSVKEQIETEAFF.